This T cell receptor beta chain was identified in a study of blood T cell repertoires in COVID-19. Assay used: immunoSEQ multiplex PCR; TCRdb lists only in-frame clones, some missing. Among more than 60,000 clones listed, about 83% were seen once. V shed 6 bases, J shed 8 bases, and the junction held 13 bases outside the gene matches. Per the germline V gene, CDR1 is MNHEY and CDR2 is SMNVEV (reference sequence). This CDR3 comprises 15 residues. The sequencing input was peripheral blood. This receptor was obtained from a man aged 45-60 years with acute or convalescent COVID-19. The chain is built from TRBV27 and TRBJ1-2, with 9 bases matching TRBD1. This CDR3 is CASSPSAGQGSGYTF. The CDR3 coding sequence is TGTGCCAGCAGCCCCTCGGCCGGACAGGGGAGCGGCTACACCTTC.